This T cell receptor (beta chain) comes out of a study of blood T cells in healthy people across ages. Study outcomes and limitations: More naive CD4+ cells and higher diversity marked long-lived donors relative to aged donors.

PCR was performed a second time for roughly 6 to 12 cycles using a sample-barcoded 5' primer and a J-beta primer mix. A 12-random-nucleotide template-switch adaptor tagged each cDNA molecule. TCRdb processed the 5' RACE reads anew with MiXCR; each CDR3 protein has one entry. There are fewer than 950,000 distinct CDR3 sequences in the sample; around half occur only once, and approximately 41% lies in the top ten. About this clonotype: Its antigen remains unidentified.

The source is a man older than 75 in good health. The sequenced material came from blood.

The CDR3 is CASSTRQYNEQFF. In DNA form, the CDR3 reads TGTGCCAGCAGCACTAGACAGTACAATGAGCAGTTCTTC. The chain carries TRBV7-3 and TRBJ2-1; D is possibly TRBD1 or TRBD2 (5 bases each). The CDR3 totals 13 residues. V lost 5 bases and J lost 4, with 9 bases in between. Per germline, CDR1 SGHTA and CDR2 FQGTGA.